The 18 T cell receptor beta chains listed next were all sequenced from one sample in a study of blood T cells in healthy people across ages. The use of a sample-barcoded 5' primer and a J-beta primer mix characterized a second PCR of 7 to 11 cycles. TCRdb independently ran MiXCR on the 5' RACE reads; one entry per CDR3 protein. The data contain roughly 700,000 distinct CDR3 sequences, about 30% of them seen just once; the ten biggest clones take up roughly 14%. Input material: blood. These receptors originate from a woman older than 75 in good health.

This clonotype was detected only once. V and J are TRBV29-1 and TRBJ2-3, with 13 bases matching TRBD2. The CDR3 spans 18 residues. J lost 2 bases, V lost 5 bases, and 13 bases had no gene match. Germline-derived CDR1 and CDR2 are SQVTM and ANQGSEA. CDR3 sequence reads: CSVIPGTSGKSVTDTQYF. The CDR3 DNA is TGCAGCGTTATCCCGGGGACTAGCGGGAAGAGTGTCACAGATACGCAGTATTTT.

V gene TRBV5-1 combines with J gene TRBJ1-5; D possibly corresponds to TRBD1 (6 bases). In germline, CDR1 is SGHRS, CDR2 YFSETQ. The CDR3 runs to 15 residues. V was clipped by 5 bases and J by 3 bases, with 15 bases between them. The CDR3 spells CASSYSGQLNQPQHF. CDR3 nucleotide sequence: TGCGCCAGCAGTTACTCCGGACAGCTCAATCAGCCCCAGCATTTT.

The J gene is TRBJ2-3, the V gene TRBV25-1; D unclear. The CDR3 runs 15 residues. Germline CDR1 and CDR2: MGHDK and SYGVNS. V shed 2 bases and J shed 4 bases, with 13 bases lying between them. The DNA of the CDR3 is TGTGCCAGCAGTGAACTAGGGCCTACCTCAGATACGCAGTATTTT. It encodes CASSELGPTSDTQYF. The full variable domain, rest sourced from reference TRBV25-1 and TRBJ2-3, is EADIYQTPRYLVIGTGKKITLECSQTMGHDKMYWYQQDPGMELHLIHYSYGVNSTEKGDLSSESTVSRIRTEHFPLTLESARPSHTSQYLCASSELGPTSDTQYFGPGTRLTVL.

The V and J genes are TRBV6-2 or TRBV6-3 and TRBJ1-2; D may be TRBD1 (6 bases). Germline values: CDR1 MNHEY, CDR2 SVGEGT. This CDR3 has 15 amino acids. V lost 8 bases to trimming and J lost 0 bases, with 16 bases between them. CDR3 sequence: CASPLDSHSNYGYTF. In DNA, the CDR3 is TGTGCCAGCCCTCTGGACAGCCATTCTAACTATGGCTACACCTTC.

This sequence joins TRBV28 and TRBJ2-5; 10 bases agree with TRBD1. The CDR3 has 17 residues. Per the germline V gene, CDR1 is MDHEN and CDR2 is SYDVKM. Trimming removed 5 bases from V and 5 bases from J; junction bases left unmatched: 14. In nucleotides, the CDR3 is TGTGCCAGCAGTCCTCAGCCAACAGACAGGGGGCGGGAGACCCAGTACTTC. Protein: CASSPQPTDRGRETQYF.

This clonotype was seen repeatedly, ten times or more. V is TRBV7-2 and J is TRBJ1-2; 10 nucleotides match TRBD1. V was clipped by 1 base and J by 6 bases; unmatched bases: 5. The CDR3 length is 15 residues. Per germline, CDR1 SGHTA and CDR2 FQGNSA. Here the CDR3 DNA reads TGTGCCAGCAGCTTAGTCCCGACAGGGGGCAATGGCTACACCTTC. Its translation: CASSLVPTGGNGYTF. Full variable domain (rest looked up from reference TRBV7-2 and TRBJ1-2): GAGVSQSPSNKVTEKGKDVELRCDPISGHTALYWYRQSLGQGLEFLIYFQGNSAPDKSGLPSDRFSAERTGGSVSTLTIQRTQQEDSAVYLCASSLVPTGGNGYTFGSGTRLTVV.

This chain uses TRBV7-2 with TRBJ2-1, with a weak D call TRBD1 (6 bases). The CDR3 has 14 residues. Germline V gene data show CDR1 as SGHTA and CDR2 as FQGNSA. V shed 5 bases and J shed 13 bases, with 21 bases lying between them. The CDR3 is CTSSPQTGQETQFF. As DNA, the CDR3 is TGTACCAGCAGCCCCCAGACAGGTCAAGAGACCCAGTTCTTC.

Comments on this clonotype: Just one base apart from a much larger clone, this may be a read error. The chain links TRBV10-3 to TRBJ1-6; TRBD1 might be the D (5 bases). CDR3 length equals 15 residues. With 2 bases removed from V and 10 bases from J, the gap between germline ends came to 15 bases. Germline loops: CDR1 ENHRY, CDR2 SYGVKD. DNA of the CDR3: TGTGCCATCAGTGAGGATCTGGGGCGAGTGTCACCCCTCCACTTT. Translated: CAISEDLGRVSPLHF.

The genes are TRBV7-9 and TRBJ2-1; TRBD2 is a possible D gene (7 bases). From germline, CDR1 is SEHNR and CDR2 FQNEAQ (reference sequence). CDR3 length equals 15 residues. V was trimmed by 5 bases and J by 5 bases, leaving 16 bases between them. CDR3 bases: TGTGCCAGCAGCATGGGGGGGGCCGGGCACAATGAGCAGTTCTTC. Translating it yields CASSMGGAGHNEQFF.

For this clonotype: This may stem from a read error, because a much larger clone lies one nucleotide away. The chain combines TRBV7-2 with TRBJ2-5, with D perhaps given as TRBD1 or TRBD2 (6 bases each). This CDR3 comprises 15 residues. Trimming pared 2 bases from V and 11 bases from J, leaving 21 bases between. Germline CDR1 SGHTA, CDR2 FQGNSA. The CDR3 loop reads CASSLYRRGRNEQYF. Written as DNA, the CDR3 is TGTGCCAGCAGCTTATATAGACGGGGGCGCAATGAGCAGTACTTC.

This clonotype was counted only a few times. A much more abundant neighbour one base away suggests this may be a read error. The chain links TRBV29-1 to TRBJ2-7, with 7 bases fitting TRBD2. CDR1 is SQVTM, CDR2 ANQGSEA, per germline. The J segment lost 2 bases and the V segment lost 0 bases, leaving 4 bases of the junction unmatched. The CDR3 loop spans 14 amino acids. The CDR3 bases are TGCAGCGTTGAAGAGCGGGGGAGACCCTACGAGCAGTACTTC. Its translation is CSVEERGRPYEQYF.

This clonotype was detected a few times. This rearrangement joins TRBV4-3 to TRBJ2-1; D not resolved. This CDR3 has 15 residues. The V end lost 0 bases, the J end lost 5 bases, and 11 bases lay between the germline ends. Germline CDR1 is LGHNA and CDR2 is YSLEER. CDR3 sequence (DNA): TGCGCCAGCAGCCAAGATCGTTTAAGGAACAATGAGCAGTTCTTC. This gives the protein CASSQDRLRNNEQFF.

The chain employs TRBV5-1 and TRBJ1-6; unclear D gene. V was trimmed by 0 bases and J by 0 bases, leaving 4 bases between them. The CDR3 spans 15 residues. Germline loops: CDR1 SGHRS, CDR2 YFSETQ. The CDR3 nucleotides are TGCGCCAGCAGCTTGGATATCTCCTATAATTCACCCCTCCACTTT. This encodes CASSLDISYNSPLHF. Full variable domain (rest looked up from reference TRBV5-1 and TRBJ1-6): KAGVTQTPRYLIKTRGQQVTLSCSPISGHRSVSWYQQTPGQGLQFLFEYFSETQRNKGNFPGRFSGRQFSNSRSEMNVSTLELGDSALYLCASSLDISYNSPLHFGNGTRLTVT.

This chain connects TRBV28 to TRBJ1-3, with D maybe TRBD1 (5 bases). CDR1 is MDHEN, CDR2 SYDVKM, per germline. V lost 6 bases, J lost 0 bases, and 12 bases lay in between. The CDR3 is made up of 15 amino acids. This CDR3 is CASSDRIPSGNTIYF. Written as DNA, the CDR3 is TGTGCCAGCAGCGACAGAATTCCCTCTGGAAACACCATATATTTT.

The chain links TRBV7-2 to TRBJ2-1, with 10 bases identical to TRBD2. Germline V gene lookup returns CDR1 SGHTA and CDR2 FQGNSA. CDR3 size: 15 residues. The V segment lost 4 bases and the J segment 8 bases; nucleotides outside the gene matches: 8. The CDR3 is CASSSVSSGRDEQFF. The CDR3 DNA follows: TGTGCCAGCAGCTCGGTCTCTAGCGGGAGAGATGAGCAGTTCTTC.

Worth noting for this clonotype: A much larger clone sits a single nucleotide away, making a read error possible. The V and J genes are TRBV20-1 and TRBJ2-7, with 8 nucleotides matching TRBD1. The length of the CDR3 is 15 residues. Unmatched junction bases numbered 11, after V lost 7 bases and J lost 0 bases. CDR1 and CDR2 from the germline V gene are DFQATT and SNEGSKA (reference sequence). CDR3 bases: TGCAGTGTCGCTAAGGGCACAGGGGGCTCCTACGAGCAGTACTTC. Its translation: CSVAKGTGGSYEQYF.

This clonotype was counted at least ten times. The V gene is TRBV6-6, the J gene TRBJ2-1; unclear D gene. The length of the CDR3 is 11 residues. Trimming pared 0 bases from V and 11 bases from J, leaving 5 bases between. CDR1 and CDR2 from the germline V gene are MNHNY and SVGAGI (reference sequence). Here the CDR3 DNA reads TGTGCCAGCAGTTACTCTCACCAGCAGTTCTTC. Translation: CASSYSHQQFF.

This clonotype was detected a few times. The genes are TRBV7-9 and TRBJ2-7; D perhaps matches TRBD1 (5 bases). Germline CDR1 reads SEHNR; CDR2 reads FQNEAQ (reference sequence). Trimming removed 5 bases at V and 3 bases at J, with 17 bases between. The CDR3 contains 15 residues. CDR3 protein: CASSTSQPGNYEQYF. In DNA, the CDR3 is TGTGCCAGCAGCACTTCCCAGCCAGGGAACTACGAGCAGTACTTC.